This T cell receptor (beta chain) was retrieved from a study of shared clonotypes between healthy human individuals. Study-wide results and limits: The sharing of around 5% of naive CD4 clonotypes was seen across several donors.

Each donor was a Caucasian adult residing in Nashville, Tennessee. This CDR3 comprises 12 residues. The germline V and J ends were trimmed by 7 bases and 3 bases, with 10 bases remaining between them. The V gene's germline CDR1 is SNHLY and CDR2 FYNNEI. Data came from immunoSEQ multiplex PCR; TCRdb stores just in-frame clones and leaves some out. The table records some 300,000 clones, 73% of them present only once. Remarks on this clone: The antigen is unknown.

This receptor was obtained from a man aged 25-40 years in good health. V usage is TRBV2 and J usage is TRBJ2-7, with D possibly being TRBD2 (7 bases). Sequencing used memory CD4+ T cells sorted from blood. Noted subset: CD45RA-negative fraction. The DNA of the CDR3 is TGTGCCAGCAAGGGGGAGGGCTACGAGCAGTACTTC. Translated: CASKGEGYEQYF.